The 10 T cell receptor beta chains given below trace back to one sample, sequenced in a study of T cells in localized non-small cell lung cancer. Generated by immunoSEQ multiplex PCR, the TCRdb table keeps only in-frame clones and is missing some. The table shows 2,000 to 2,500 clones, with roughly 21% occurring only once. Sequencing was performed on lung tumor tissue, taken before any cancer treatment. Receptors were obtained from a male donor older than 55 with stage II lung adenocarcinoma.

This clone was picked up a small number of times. The CDR3 nucleotides are TGCGCCAGCAGCCAAGGGGGGACTAGCACAGATACGCAGTATTTT. Protein: CASSQGGTSTDTQYF. The rearrangement links TRBV4-1 to TRBJ2-3, with D possibly TRBD2 on 6 matching bases. Trimming removed 1 base from V and 0 bases from J, with 8 bases in between. The CDR3 covers 15 residues. The germline V gene encodes CDR1 MGHRA and CDR2 YSYEKL.

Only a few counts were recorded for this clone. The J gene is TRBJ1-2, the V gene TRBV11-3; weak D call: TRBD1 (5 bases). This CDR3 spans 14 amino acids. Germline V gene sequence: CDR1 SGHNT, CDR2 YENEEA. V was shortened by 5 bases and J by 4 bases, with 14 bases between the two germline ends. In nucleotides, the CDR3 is TGTGCCAGCAGCATCGGGGCAGGACTCTATGGCTACACCTTC. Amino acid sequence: CASSIGAGLYGYTF. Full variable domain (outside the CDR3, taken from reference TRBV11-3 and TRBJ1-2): EAGVVQSPRYKIIEKKQPVAFWCNPISGHNTLYWYLQNLGQGPELLIRYENEEAVDDSQLPKDRFSAERLKGVDSTLKIQPAELGDSAVYLCASSIGAGLYGYTFGSGTRLTVV.

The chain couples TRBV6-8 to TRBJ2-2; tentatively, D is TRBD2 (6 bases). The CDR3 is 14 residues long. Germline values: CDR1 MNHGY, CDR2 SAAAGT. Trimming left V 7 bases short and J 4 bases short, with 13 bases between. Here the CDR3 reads CASTPGLLTGELFF. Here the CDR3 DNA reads TGTGCCAGCACCCCGGGACTCCTCACCGGGGAGCTGTTTTTT.

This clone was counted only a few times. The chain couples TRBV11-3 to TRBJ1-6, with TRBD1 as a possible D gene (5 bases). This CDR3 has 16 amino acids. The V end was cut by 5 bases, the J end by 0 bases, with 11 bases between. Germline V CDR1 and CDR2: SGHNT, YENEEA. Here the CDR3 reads CASSPRQLSYNSPLHF. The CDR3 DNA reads TGTGCCAGCAGCCCTAGACAGCTCTCCTATAATTCACCCCTCCACTTT.

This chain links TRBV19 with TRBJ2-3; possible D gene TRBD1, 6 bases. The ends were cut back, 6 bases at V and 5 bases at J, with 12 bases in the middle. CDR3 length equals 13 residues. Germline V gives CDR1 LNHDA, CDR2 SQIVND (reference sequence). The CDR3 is CASRPRGGDTQYF. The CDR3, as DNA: TGTGCCAGTAGACCTCGAGGGGGAGATACGCAGTATTTT.

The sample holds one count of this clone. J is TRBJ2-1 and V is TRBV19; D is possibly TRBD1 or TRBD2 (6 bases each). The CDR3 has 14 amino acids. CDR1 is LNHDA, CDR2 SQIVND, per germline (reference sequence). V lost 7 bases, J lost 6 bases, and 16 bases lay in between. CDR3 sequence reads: CASIGGTRGNEQFF. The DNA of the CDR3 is TGTGCCAGTATAGGGGGGACTCGGGGCAATGAGCAGTTCTTC.

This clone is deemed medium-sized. The CDR3 nucleotides are TGTGCCAGCAGCTTGTCGGGTGCTGGAAACACCATATATTTT. This translates into CASSLSGAGNTIYF. This chain uses TRBV11-3 with TRBJ1-3; D remains ambiguous. CDR1 and CDR2 (germline): SGHNT, YENEEA. The CDR3 spans 14 residues. V was trimmed by 3 bases and J by 2 bases, leaving 8 bases between them.

In DNA form, the CDR3 reads TGTGCCAGCAGCGTAGGAGTTGGGGTGTGGGACACTTCCTACGAGCAGTACTTC. Amino acids: CASSVGVGVWDTSYEQYF. The chain joins TRBV9 to TRBJ2-7, with D possibly TRBD1 on 6 matching bases. CDR1 and CDR2 from the germline V gene are SGDLS and YYNGEE. Trimming pared 0 bases from V and 1 base from J, leaving 20 bases between. The CDR3 length is 18 residues. Full variable domain (missing parts from reference TRBV9 and TRBJ2-7): DSGVTQTPKHLITATGQRVTLRCSPRSGDLSVYWYQQSLDQGLQFLIQYYNGEERAKGNILERFSAQQFPDLHSELNLSSLELGDSALYFCASSVGVGVWDTSYEQYFGPGTRLTVT.

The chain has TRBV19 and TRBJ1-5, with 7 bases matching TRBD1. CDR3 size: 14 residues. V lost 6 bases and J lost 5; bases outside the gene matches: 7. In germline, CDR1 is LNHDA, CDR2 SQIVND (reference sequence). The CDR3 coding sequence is TGTGCCAGTAGCTCCAGGGGGACGGATCAGCCCCAGCATTTT. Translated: CASSSRGTDQPQHF.

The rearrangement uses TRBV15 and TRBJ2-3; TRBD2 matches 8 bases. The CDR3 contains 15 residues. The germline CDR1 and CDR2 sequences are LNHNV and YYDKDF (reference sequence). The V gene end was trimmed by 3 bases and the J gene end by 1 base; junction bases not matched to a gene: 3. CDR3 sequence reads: CATSSELAGTDTQYF. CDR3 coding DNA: TGTGCCACCAGCAGTGAACTAGCGGGCACAGATACGCAGTATTTT.